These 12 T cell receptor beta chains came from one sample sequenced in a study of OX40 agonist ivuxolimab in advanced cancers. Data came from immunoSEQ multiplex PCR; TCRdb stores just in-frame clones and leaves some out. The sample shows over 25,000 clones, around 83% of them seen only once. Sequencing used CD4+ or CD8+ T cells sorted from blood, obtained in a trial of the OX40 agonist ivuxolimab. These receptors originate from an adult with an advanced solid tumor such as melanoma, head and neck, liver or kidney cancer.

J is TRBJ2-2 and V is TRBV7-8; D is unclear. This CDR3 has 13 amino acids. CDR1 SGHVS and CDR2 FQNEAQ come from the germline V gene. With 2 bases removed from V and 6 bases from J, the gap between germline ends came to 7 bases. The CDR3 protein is CASSLSGPGELFF. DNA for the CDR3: TGTGCCAGCAGCTTAAGTGGCCCCGGGGAGCTGTTTTTT.

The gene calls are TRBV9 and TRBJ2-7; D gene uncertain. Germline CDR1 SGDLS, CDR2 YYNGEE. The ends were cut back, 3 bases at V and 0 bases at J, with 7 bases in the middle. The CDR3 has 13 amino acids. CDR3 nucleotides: TGTGCCAGCAGCGAGGACGGCTCCTACGAGCAGTACTTC. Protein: CASSEDGSYEQYF.

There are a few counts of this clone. CDR3 protein: CAGSRGEGTEAFF. In DNA, the CDR3 is TGTGCCGGGAGCCGGGGCGAGGGGACTGAAGCTTTCTTT. The rearrangement joins TRBV2 to TRBJ1-1; D possibly corresponds to TRBD1 (5 bases). Germline V gene data show CDR1 as SNHLY and CDR2 as FYNNEI. This CDR3 has 13 amino acids. V lost 11 bases and J lost 5, with 18 bases in between.

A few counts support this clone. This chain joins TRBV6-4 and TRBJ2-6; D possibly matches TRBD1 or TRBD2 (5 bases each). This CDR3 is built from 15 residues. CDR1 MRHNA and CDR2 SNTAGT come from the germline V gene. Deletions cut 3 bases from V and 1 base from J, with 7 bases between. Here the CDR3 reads CASSEGVSGANVLTF. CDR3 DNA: TGTGCCAGCAGTGAGGGGGTTTCTGGGGCCAACGTCCTGACTTTC.

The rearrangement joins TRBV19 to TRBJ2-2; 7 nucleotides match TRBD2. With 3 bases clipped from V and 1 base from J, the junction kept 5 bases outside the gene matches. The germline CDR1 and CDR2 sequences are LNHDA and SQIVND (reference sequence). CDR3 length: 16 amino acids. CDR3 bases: TGTGCCAGTAGTATTGGGGAGGGGAGGAACACCGGGGAGCTGTTTTTT. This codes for CASSIGEGRNTGELFF.

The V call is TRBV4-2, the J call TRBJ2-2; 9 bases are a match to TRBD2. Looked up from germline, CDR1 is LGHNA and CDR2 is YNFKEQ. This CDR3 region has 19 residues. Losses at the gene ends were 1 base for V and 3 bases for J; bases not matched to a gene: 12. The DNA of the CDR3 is TGTGCCAGCAGCCAAGGCCGGAGTAGCGGGGGCCGGGACACCGGGGAGCTGTTTTTT. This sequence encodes CASSQGRSSGGRDTGELFF.

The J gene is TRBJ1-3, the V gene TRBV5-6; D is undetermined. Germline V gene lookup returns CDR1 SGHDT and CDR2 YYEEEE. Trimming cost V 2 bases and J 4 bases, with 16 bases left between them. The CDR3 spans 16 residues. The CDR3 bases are TGTGCCAGCAGCTTAGTTGGTGAGGGAGGAGGAAACACCATATATTTT. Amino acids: CASSLVGEGGGNTIYF.

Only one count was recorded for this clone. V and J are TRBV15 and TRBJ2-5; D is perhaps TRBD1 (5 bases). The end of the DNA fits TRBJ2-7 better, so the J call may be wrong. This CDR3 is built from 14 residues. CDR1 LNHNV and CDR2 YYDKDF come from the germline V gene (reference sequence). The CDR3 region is CATSRDKSSYEQYF. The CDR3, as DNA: TGTGCCACCAGCAGGGACAAGAGCTCCTACGAGCAGTACTTC.

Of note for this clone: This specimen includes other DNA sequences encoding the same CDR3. The CDR3 DNA follows: TGTGCCAGCAGCTCCGGGACGGGCGGCAATCAGCCCCAGCATTTT. As protein: CASSSGTGGNQPQHF. This rearrangement joins TRBV7-9 to TRBJ1-5; tentative D call: TRBD1 (5 bases). The CDR3 consists of 15 residues. Germline CDR1 SEHNR, CDR2 FQNEAQ (reference sequence). The V end lost 4 bases, the J end lost 2 bases, and 12 bases lay between the germline ends.

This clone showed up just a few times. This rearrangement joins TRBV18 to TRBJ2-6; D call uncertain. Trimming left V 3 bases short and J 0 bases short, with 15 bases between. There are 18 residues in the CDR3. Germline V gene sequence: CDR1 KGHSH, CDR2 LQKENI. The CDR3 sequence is CASSPSGGTHSGANVLTF. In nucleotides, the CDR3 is TGTGCCAGCTCACCCTCGGGTGGAACCCACTCTGGGGCCAACGTCCTGACTTTC.

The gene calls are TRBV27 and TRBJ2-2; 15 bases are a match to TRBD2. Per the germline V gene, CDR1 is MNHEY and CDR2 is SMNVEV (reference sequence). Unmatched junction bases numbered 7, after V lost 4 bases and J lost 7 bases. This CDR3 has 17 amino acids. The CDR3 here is CASSSAGTSGRLGELFF. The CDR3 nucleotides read TGTGCCAGCAGTTCCGCCGGGACTAGCGGGAGGCTCGGGGAGCTGTTTTTT.

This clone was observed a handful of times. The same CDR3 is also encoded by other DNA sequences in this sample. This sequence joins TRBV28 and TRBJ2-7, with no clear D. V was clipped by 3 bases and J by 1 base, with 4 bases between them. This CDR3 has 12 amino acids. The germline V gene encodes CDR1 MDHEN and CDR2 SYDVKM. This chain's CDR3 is CASSFLSYEQYF. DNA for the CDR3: TGTGCCAGCAGTTTCTTATCCTACGAGCAGTACTTC. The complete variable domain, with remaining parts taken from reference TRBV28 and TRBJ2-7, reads DVKVTQSSRYLVKRTGEKVFLECVQDMDHENMFWYRQDPGLGLRLIYFSYDVKMKEKGDIPEGYSVSREKKERFSLILESASTNQTSMYLCASSFLSYEQYFGPGTRLTVT.